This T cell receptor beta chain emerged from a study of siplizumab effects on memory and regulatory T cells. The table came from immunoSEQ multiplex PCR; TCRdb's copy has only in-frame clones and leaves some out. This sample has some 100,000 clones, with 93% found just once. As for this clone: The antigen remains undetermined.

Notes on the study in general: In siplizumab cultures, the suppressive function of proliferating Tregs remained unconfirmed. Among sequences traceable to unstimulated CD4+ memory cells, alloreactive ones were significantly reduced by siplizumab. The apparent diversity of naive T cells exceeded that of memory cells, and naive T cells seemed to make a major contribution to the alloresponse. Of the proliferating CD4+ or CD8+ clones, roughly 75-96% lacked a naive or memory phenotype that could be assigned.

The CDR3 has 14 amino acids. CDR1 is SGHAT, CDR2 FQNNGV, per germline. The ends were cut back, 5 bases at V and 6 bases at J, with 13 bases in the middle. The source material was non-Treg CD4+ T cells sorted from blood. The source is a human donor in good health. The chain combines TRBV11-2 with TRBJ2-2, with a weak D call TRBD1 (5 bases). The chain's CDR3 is CASSIQTVAGELFF. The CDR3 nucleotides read TGTGCCAGCAGCATCCAGACAGTTGCCGGGGAGCTGTTTTTT.